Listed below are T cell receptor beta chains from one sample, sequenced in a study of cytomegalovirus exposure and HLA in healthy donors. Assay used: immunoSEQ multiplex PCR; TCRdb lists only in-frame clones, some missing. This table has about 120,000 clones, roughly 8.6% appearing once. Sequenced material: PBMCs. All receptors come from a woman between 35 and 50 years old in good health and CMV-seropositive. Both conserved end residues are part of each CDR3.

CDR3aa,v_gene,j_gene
CASSWLTGMNTEAFF,TRBV7-8,TRBJ1-1
CASSSRGSDTGELFF,TRBV19,TRBJ2-2
CASSAQGELSYEQYF,TRBV25-1,TRBJ2-7
CASSEAGLFPAFF,TRBV6-1,TRBJ1-1
CASSSHTSGSTDTQYF,TRBV19,TRBJ2-3
CASSITGGRHSPLHF,TRBV7-2,TRBJ1-6
CASSDGTENQPQHF,TRBV6-1,TRBJ1-5
CASSLASARNEQFF,TRBV5-4,TRBJ2-1
CASSSGLYNEQFF,TRBV7-3,TRBJ2-1
CAWSVGAGYTF,TRBV30,TRBJ1-2
CASSLVEQGAEQYF,TRBV7-9,TRBJ2-7
CAIRIRDSLYDEQFF,TRBV10-3,TRBJ2-1
CASSETGQGAHQPQHF,TRBV10-2,TRBJ1-5
CASRTGQRNQPQHF,TRBV12-2,TRBJ1-5
CASLKAGMDYGYTF,TRBV19,TRBJ1-2
CASSQATGGIETQYF,TRBV5-6,TRBJ2-5
CASSWGLASYNEQFF,TRBV5-1,TRBJ2-1
CASSIQTVVSTDTQYF,TRBV11-2,TRBJ2-3
CASSLTGGNTEAFF,TRBV5-1,TRBJ1-1
CASWRGGYGYTF,TRBV6-1,TRBJ1-2
CASSEEEGGNEQFF,TRBV2,TRBJ2-1
CASSPSAANEKLFF,TRBV18,TRBJ1-4
CASSLGTGGPYNEQFF,TRBV28,TRBJ2-1
CASSYSRGRYEQYF,TRBV6-5,TRBJ2-7
CASRRENNYGYTF,TRBV2,TRBJ1-2
CASSPRDSSGNTIYF,TRBV18,TRBJ1-3
CASRRGQEGNTIYF,TRBV6-1,TRBJ1-3
CASSEQGHSPLHF,TRBV10-2,TRBJ1-6
CASSPLLGSQETQYF,TRBV14,TRBJ2-5
CASRLGQGRTGELFF,TRBV2,TRBJ2-2
CASGQTMNTEAFF,TRBV28,TRBJ1-1
CASYSTGTNYGYTF,TRBV5-1,TRBJ1-2
CASHRGATNYGYTF,TRBV6-5,TRBJ1-2
CASSPRGEGRLGPPPYGYTF,TRBV5-8,TRBJ1-2
CASSTLTRDAYGYTF,TRBV7-9,TRBJ1-2
CASSRTGTAESFF,TRBV6-1,TRBJ1-1
CASSLRGAGSYEQYF,TRBV7-8,TRBJ2-7